This TCR beta chain was identified during a study of cytotoxic CD8 clonotypes in ibrutinib-treated CLL (dated by TCRdb to about 2021). Describing the broader study: The cohort had ten to twelve relapsed/refractory and roughly 14 treatment-naive patients; approximately 17 were IGHV unmutated. Cryopreserved peripheral blood mononuclear cells were collected at three points: before therapy, at response, and at either sustained remission or disease progression. Samples averaged about 260,000 productive templates and approximately 100,000 productive rearrangements. Responses were partial in approximately 24 patients and complete in 2; after median around 72 months follow-up, around 15 stayed in remission and roughly twelve progressed. Response samples were taken after a median of 12 months on treatment, ranging from about 6 to 40 months. Every remission and progressive disease sample was obtained while ibrutinib was still being received by the patients. Longitudinal samples were available for about 30% of the 86 trial participants. What the study reported, not specific to this receptor: Clonality rose at ibrutinib response, remained stable during sustained remission, and dropped back toward baseline at progression. Public clonotypes were found to be uncommon and were observed to contract or remain stable during treatment; the increase in clonality was shown to reflect expansion of private clonotypes at ibrutinib response. Sampling times were not matched between sustained-remission and progressing patients, and lymph node repertoires were not studied. At baseline, clonality was higher than in age-matched healthy donors and showed a strong correlation with circulating CD8+ T-cell counts.

In regard to this clone: Its antigen is still unknown. Base qualities are not at hand, and no much larger clone is one base apart.

The meaning of the sample's time point label: about 11 months on ibrutinib. For TCR beta library preparation, around 1.8 micrograms of genomic DNA were extracted from the cryopreserved PBMCs. High-throughput TCR beta sequencing was performed on longitudinal blood samples from CLL patients receiving ibrutinib monotherapy. Patients were enrolled in a phase 2 open-label single-center ibrutinib monotherapy trial. V lost 3 bases and J lost 2 bases; the stretch between them is 0 bases long. The germline V gene yields SGHTA for CDR1 and FQGNSA for CDR2. The CDR3 contains 11 residues, cysteine and phenylalanine counted. The sequence is cut down to CDR3 DNA, 33 bases in frame from base 1. The goal of deep resolution MiSeq sequencing was a depth between 1 in 1 million and 1 in 200,000 T cells, and coverage averaged 10x per clonotype. The immunoSEQ hsTCRB Kit was used to generate the TCR beta libraries. Under the source paper's analysis protocol: Data were analyzed with ImmunoSEQ Data Assistant and ImmunoSEQ Analyzer, with V, D and J genes assigned per IMGT definitions. Clonality, which ranges from 0 to 1, was calculated by subtracting the normalized Shannon entropy of productive rearrangement frequencies from one. Only overrepresented clonotypes making up at least 0.05% of the repertoire of each patient were included in the public clonotype analysis. About twelve repertoires from age-matched healthy donors, obtained from immuneACCESS, served as clonality controls. Not all clones reach the TCRdb copy of this immuneACCESS table, which keeps in-frame sequences only. Checked studies attribute under half of the gap to unresolved V genes and leave the rest unexplained. The V and J calls and clone size were taken over from that table, and D and trimming were inferred from the DNA. This sample gives 130,000 or so clones in total; roughly 80% of them show up just once. About 27% of the sample comes from the top ten.

The origin of this receptor is a human donor with chronic lymphocytic leukemia. The sequencing used PBMCs, collected after 12 months of ibrutinib treatment. The chain joins TRBV7-2 to TRBJ2-3; no D gene can be assigned with confidence. CDR3 reads: CASSFTDTQYF. The DNA reads TGTGCCAGCAGCTTCACAGATACGCAGTATTTT.